What follows are 16 T cell receptor beta chains derived from one specimen sequenced in a study of metastatic and nonmetastatic thyroid tumors. TCRdb called clones again from the PCR reads with MiXCR. The sample includes about 42,000 clones, 9% to 13% seen only once; the top ten take approximately 10%. Every patient was untreated before thyroid surgery. The sequenced sample was blood. The origin of the receptors is a male donor with papillary thyroid cancer or a benign thyroid nodule (not recorded which). Some clones in this sample may be carry-over from other donors' samples.

In its sample, this clone was seen a few times. A single base separates this from a much larger clone, so it may be a read error. The chain employs TRBV19 and TRBJ2-3, with TRBD1 identical over 7 bases. CDR3 size: 16 residues. Per germline, CDR1 LNHDA and CDR2 SQIVND (reference sequence). V gave up 4 bases and J gave up 1 base; unmatched junction bases: 8. CDR3 in DNA: TGTGCCAGTAGTAGGGGACAGTGGGGACGCACAGATACGCAGTATTTT. Residues: CASSRGQWGRTDTQYF.

The chain employs TRBV24-1 and TRBJ2-1; a weak D match, TRBD1 (6 bases). This CDR3 is 13 amino acids long. With 9 bases removed from V and 7 bases from J, the gap between germline ends came to 15 bases. Germline lookup yields CDR1 KGHDR and CDR2 SFDVKD. This CDR3 is CATDTGTGNEQFF. In DNA form, the CDR3 reads TGTGCCACCGACACAGGGACGGGGAATGAGCAGTTCTTC.

This clone appeared a few times. A read error may be the cause here, since a much bigger clone is one base away. The same CDR3 is also encoded by other DNA sequences in this sample. This chain uses TRBV29-1 with TRBJ1-5; 9 nucleotides match TRBD1. The CDR3 covers 14 residues. Per the germline V gene, CDR1 is SQVTM and CDR2 is ANQGSEA. V gave up 5 bases and J gave up 7 bases; unmatched junction bases: 9. The CDR3 spells CSVQTGGMDQPQHF. Written as DNA, the CDR3 is TGCAGCGTTCAGACAGGGGGGATGGACCAGCCCCAGCATTTT.

The sample holds many counts of this clone. The CDR3 sequence: CASSMGLASDTQYF. The DNA of the CDR3 is TGTGCCAGTAGTATGGGACTAGCCTCAGATACGCAGTATTTT. V usage is TRBV19 and J usage is TRBJ2-3, with 9 positions matching TRBD2. This CDR3 region has 14 residues. V was clipped by 3 bases and J by 4 bases; unmatched bases: 2. Germline CDR1 reads LNHDA; CDR2 reads SQIVND (reference sequence). The whole variable domain, filled in from reference TRBV19 and TRBJ2-3, reads DGGITQSPKYLFRKEGQNVTLSCEQNLNHDAMYWYRQDPGQGLRLIYYSQIVNDFQKGDIAEGYSVSREKKESFPLTVTSAQKNPTAFYLCASSMGLASDTQYFGPGTRLTVL.

This clone was counted only a few times. Other DNA sequences in this specimen translate into the identical CDR3. V is TRBV29-1 and J is TRBJ2-3; no reliable D call. The germline gives CDR1 SQVTM, CDR2 ANQGSEA. Trimming pared 6 bases from V and 0 bases from J, leaving 7 bases between. The CDR3 covers 12 residues. The CDR3 sequence: CSVSSSTDTQYF. The DNA of the CDR3 is TGCAGCGTAAGCTCCAGCACAGATACGCAGTATTTT.

Many counts were recorded for this clone. The chain couples TRBV6-2 or TRBV6-3 to TRBJ2-1; D ambiguous. This CDR3 contains 16 residues. Germline V gene data show CDR1 as MNHEY and CDR2 as SVGEGT. Between the trimmed V and J ends, which lost 2 bases and 0 bases, there was a span of 11 bases. In DNA form, the CDR3 reads TGTGCCAGCAGTTACAAAGATTCTAGCTCCTACAATGAGCAGTTCTTC. Amino acid sequence: CASSYKDSSSYNEQFF.

This clone was detected many times. A much larger clonotype is one base distant, so this may be a read error. The conserved final phenylalanine or tryptophan is absent from the CDR3, which likely points to a read error. The chain recombines TRBV28 with TRBJ1-1, with D perhaps TRBD1 (6 bases). V lost 6 bases, J lost 0 bases, and 11 bases lay in between. The germline gives CDR1 MDHEN, CDR2 SYDVKM. CDR3 length: 14 residues. The CDR3 reads CASSHRAMNTEAFL. CDR3 nucleotide sequence: TGTGCCAGCAGCCACAGGGCTATGAACACTGAAGCTTTCCTT.

This clone came up many times. At the DNA level, this CDR3 is encoded by other sequences in the same sample as well. V usage is TRBV5-4 and J usage is TRBJ2-3; 8 positions match TRBD2. Germline-derived CDR1 and CDR2 are SGHNT and YYREEE (reference sequence). The CDR3 consists of 15 residues. V dropped 2 bases and J dropped 1; count of bases not matched to a gene: 3. The CDR3 region has the DNA TGTGCCAGCAGCTTACTAGCGGCAGGCACAGATACGCAGTATTTT. It codes for CASSLLAAGTDTQYF.

This chain connects TRBV4-3 to TRBJ2-3; D unresolved. V was shortened by 5 bases and J by 2 bases, with 17 bases between the two germline ends. The CDR3 spans 16 residues. CDR1 LGHNA and CDR2 YSLEER come from the germline V gene. CDR3 in DNA: TGCGCCAGCAGCTCCCTATACGCCGAGGACACAGATACGCAGTATTTT. Its protein product is CASSSLYAEDTDTQYF.

The chain couples TRBV6-1 to TRBJ2-7, with 12 bases fitting TRBD2. The CDR3 runs to 15 residues. Unmatched junction bases numbered 3, after V lost 4 bases and J lost 2 bases. Germline V gives CDR1 MNHNS, CDR2 SASEGT. The CDR3 DNA is TGTGCCAGCAGTGGCCTAGCGGGAGGGGCCTACGAGCAGTACTTC. Translation: CASSGLAGGAYEQYF.

This clone was found many times. This rearrangement joins TRBV12-3 or TRBV12-4 to TRBJ1-5; 10 nucleotides align to TRBD1. J was trimmed by 0 bases and V by 4 bases; bases with no gene match: 0. The CDR3 totals 15 residues. The CDR3 DNA is TGTGCCAGCAGTTGGGACAGGGGTAGCAATCAGCCCCAGCATTTT. This codes for CASSWDRGSNQPQHF.

This clone was recorded at least ten times. The V and J genes are TRBV12-3 or TRBV12-4 and TRBJ1-3; 8 bases agree with TRBD1. The CDR3 consists of 20 residues. J lost 3 bases, V lost 3 bases, and 19 bases had no gene match. The CDR3 spells CASSFQHLRQGASCGNTIYF. DNA for the CDR3: TGTGCCAGCAGTTTCCAACATCTCCGCCAGGGGGCGAGTTGTGGAAACACCATATATTTT.

The sample holds many counts of this clone. The chain employs TRBV7-9 and TRBJ1-5, with 8 positions matching TRBD1. This CDR3 is built from 18 residues. Germline values: CDR1 SEHNR, CDR2 FQNEAQ (reference sequence). Germline trimming cut 2 bases from V and 1 base from J; bases unmatched to any gene: 10. The CDR3 here is CASSLNSLDRESNQPQHF. The CDR3 DNA follows: TGTGCCAGCAGCTTAAACTCTTTGGACAGGGAGAGCAATCAGCCCCAGCATTTT.

This clone was found many times. The chain uses TRBV28 and TRBJ2-2; TRBD2 matches at 8 bases. The CDR3 runs to 15 residues. Germline CDR1 is MDHEN and CDR2 is SYDVKM. Trimming took 7 bases from V and 2 from J; bases not matched to a gene: 6. CDR3: CASIPGGANTGELFF. The CDR3 bases are TGTGCCAGCATCCCCGGGGGGGCCAACACCGGGGAGCTGTTTTTT.

In its sample, this clone was seen many times. The rearrangement uses TRBV7-2 and TRBJ2-7; D gene uncertain. The CDR3 has 13 amino acids. V was cut by 1 base and J by 4 bases, with 8 bases left in between. Germline-derived CDR1 and CDR2 are SGHTA and FQGNSA. The CDR3 here is CASSLEYRYEQYF. Written as DNA, the CDR3 is TGTGCCAGCAGCTTAGAGTACAGATACGAGCAGTACTTC.

This clone was seen only a few times. The CDR3: CASSDYEPHEQYF. CDR3 DNA sequence: TGTGCCAGCAGTGATTATGAGCCCCACGAGCAGTACTTC. The genes are TRBV6-1 and TRBJ2-7; D gene unclear. The CDR3 is 13 residues long. The V end was cut by 3 bases, the J end by 5 bases, with 11 bases between. CDR1 and CDR2 (germline): MNHNS, SASEGT.